This T cell receptor beta chain was captured by sequencing in a study of cytomegalovirus exposure and HLA in healthy donors (dated by TCRdb to the late 2010s). In the study overall: An earlier analysis of roughly 500 of the donors reported 250 to 300 Gb of sequence data and around 100 million unique TCR beta sequences obtained from about 180 million T cells. An early release covering 500 to 750 HLA-typed donors comprised 250 to 350 gigabases of sequencing data and tens of millions of unique TCR sequences. Of the 300 to 450 genotyped donors, 65% to 90% fell in the genetic ancestry cluster associated with self-reported Caucasian donors. The study aimed to test whether cataloging public T cell receptors could reveal signatures of past pathogen exposure. The study profiled the T cell repertoires of 550 to 700 subjects by immunosequencing and related them to cytomegalovirus serostatus. In addition to the first cohort of approximately 670 subjects, a separate validation cohort of approximately 130 different subjects was used. To predict cytomegalovirus infection status, the study brought together high-throughput TCR immunosequencing, statistical association of individual TCRs with disease status, and machine learning. A later analysis re-analyzed previously published TCR beta repertoires from roughly 630 donors and added high-resolution HLA genotyping to study TCR occurrence patterns. The later analysis used no new phenotypic data to find candidate immune exposures, relying instead on TCR beta sequences and their occurrence across donors. To decide whether each TCR beta V gene segment behaved as functional or pseudogenic, an earlier analysis of approximately 590 of the donors relied on high-throughput TCR beta sequencing. Donor age, sex, ethnicity and CMV serostatus were compiled alongside the repertoire data. A later genetic analysis took genome-wide SNP genotypes for about 65% of the roughly 670 donors and used that subset as a discovery cohort. Every repertoire in the discovery cohort had been generated on one and the same sequencing platform. Class I and class II HLA loci were covered by the typing at four-digit resolution. Typing coverage varied by locus: roughly 620-640 donors for A, B, C, DRB1 and DQB1; more than 500 for DQA1; nearly 610 for DPA1; under 490 for DPB1. Because of strong linkage in the cohort, four or five DR-DQ haplotypes were treated as single units for association and clustering. Among 398 genotyped donors of the cohort, an average of around 240,000 unique TCR beta nucleotide sequences was sequenced per donor, of which roughly 17% were non-productive.

CDR1 and CDR2 are drawn from the germline V gene: MGHDK, SYGVNS. Taken from cysteine to phenylalanine, the CDR3 has 14 residues. Only the CDR3 region is kept as DNA, spanning 42 bases read in frame from base 1. The V and J ends are trimmed by 3 bases and 3 bases, leaving 11 bases between them. Paper-wide results and their limitations: A further reported finding was that TCR beta sequences accurately predicted the HLA-A and HLA-B alleles for most subjects in the first cohort. In both the original and validation cohorts, the classifier was reported to diagnose cytomegalovirus status with high specificity and sensitivity. The only immune exposure information available for the cohort was CMV serostatus. Because the 87-base-pair reads could not distinguish some IMGT-functional V segments, including TRBV6-2 and TRBV6-3, those segments were excluded. According to a later analysis, parvovirus B19, influenza, CMV and Epstein-Barr virus appeared linked to several top co-occurrence clusters. In a later genetic analysis, fewer N-insertions in productive TCRs were reported among donors in an Asian-associated ancestry cluster than the roughly 710-donor mean. In an earlier analysis of a few hundred of the donors, most TCR beta V segments were observed in productive rearrangements about 90% or about 30% of the time, broadly matching IMGT annotations. It was suggested by the authors that the approach could potentially be generalized to other disease states and immunological phenotypes. V-gene and J-gene trimming of TCR beta chains was associated with a missense DCLRE1C variant in a later genetic analysis, and the association was replicated in an independent cohort. In a later analysis, most CMV-associated TCR beta chains were found to appear HLA-restricted, with HLA associations seemingly driven largely by CMV exposure. Linkage disequilibrium might explain the correlated functional status among segregating V segments, but an unknown experimental factor could not be ruled out. A later analysis associated 15,000 or so TCR beta sequences with specific HLA alleles at a false discovery rate of 0.05. Strong co-occurrence of HLA alleles, especially DR and DQ, made assigning TCR associations to individual alleles difficult. A later analysis found that TCR association rates varied across HLA loci, with DRB1 alleles showing the most associated TCRs and HLA-C alleles the fewest. In the study, approximately 150 TCR beta chains were listed as associated with cytomegalovirus. Because HLA typing was unavailable for some donors at each locus, only the typed subset was used in association tests. Presence/absence analyses assumed roughly uniform sequencing depth across donors, an assumption that may not hold. In this cohort, only TCR beta chains were sequenced, and detectable features were limited by the absence of alpha or paired-chain data. Most TCR sequences were observed very rarely across donors, whereas some public TCRs were present in many individuals. A later analysis found that HLA-associated TCR beta chains were more clonally expanded and had lower generation probabilities than equally common non-associated chains. A group of highly shared sequence variants was considered likely to be a technical artifact of the sequencing pipeline. A few of the identified cytomegalovirus-associated TCR beta chains were confirmed in vitro to be specific for cytomegalovirus antigens. The earlier analysis of approximately 560 of the donors excluded about 16 rarely observed V segments, including chromosome 9 orphons, because counts were too low.

The cohort was made up of approximately 700 healthy bone marrow donors. At the time of sampling, all cohort members were nominally healthy, though unrecorded immune exposures were likely present. The donor tested CMV seronegative, placing the donor among the 300 to 450 seronegative members of the cohort. Every donor gave a peripheral blood sample, and the peripheral blood mononuclear cells from that sample were used for TCR beta sequencing. Genomic DNA was extracted from the blood cell samples with the Qiagen DNeasy Blood Extraction Kit. Libraries came from the immunoSEQ multiplex PCR assay. The multiplex PCR relied on a mix of 60 forward primers for TCR Vbeta segments and 13 reverse primers for TCR Jbeta segments. A multiplex PCR assay on genomic DNA amplified the CDR3 region of rearranged TCR beta genes. The Illumina HiSeq System was used to sequence the amplified TCR beta libraries as 87-base-pair reads. The authors' pipeline ran thus. A later analysis counted approximately 74 million unique TCR beta chains across the 550 to 800 repertoires, and some 11 million of these chains were shared by at least two donors. A nearest-neighbor algorithm error-corrected the raw reads and collapsed the reads into unique sequences, merging closely related sequences to remove PCR and sequencing errors. CDR3 sequences were aligned to IMGT reference sequences to assign V, D and J gene segments. For a sequence to be retained, a match of at least six nucleotides to both a V gene segment and a J gene segment was required. Rearrangements were called productive when the CDR3 lacked stop codons and stayed in frame with V and J; all others were non-productive. Following IMGT convention, CDR3 was defined as the stretch from the second conserved V-encoded cysteine up to the conserved J-encoded phenylalanine. Sequences without an unambiguous match to a single V gene segment were excluded from the earlier analysis of 500 to 700 of the donors. An earlier analysis of almost 600 of the donors classified V segments as functional when productive rearrangements were above 56.7% and as segregating when the standard deviation between donors was above 5%. To diagnose cytomegalovirus status from the catalog of TCR beta chain sequences, a statistical classification framework was built. In a later analysis, TCR nucleotide sequences were compared against IMGT/GENE-DB human TR gene sequences so that V and J genes could be assigned. The TCRdist pipeline was used in a later analysis to assign CDR3 sequences and most-parsimonious VDJ recombination scenarios. In a later analysis, each TCR beta chain was defined by its CDR3 amino acid sequence together with its V-gene family, and reads without a unique V-gene family were excluded. As a way to deal with suspected cross-contamination and a sequencing artifact, a later analysis dropped under 600 nucleotide sequences that were highly shared and had low generation probability. For each public chain, a later analysis derived a clonal expansion index from normalized ranks of inferred template counts within each repertoire. A later analysis computed generation probabilities with a VDJ recombination model fitted to out-of-frame rearrangements, and checked the results against IGoR. A later analysis scored TCR-TCR, TCR-HLA and TCR-CMV co-occurrence with hypergeometric tests, applying a repertoire-size bias correction to TCR pairs. A later analysis estimated false discovery rates by permuting HLA or CMV assignments 20 times. A later analysis grouped co-occurring TCRs with DBSCAN, adding TCRdist sequence similarity when clustering within HLA-allele-positive subsets. Repertoires with fewer than 30,000 or more than 120,000 public chains were left out of co-occurrence clustering, as were a few repertoires with anomalous nucleotide sharing. Sourced from immuneACCESS, this table was stored by TCRdb with only in-frame sequences that have V and J called. A share of the clones is absent; for the studies checked, an unresolved V gene accounts for under half, and the remainder has no known explanation. Clone size and the V and J calls come from that table; the DNA yielded D and trimming. The sample table records 120,000 to 150,000 clones; roughly 80% of these occur just once. Together, the top ten hold about 0.97% of the sample.

About this clone: No cognate antigen has been identified for it. No base quality information exists; no much larger clone differs at one position.

This clonotype was obtained from a man aged 18 to 29 in good health and CMV-seronegative. The chain is made from TRBV25-1 and TRBJ1-1; TRBD1 is possibly the D segment (6 matching bases). Source material: PBMCs. The CDR3 in this case is CASSEVGAYTEAFF. The DNA reads as follows: TGTGCCAGCAGTGAGGTGGGGGCCTACACTGAAGCTTTCTTT.